The 17 T cell receptor beta chains below were found in one sample sequenced in a study of blood T cells in healthy people across ages. Primed by a sample-barcoded 5' primer and a J-beta primer mix, a second PCR proceeded for roughly 6 to 12 cycles. TCRdb re-analysed the 5' RACE reads in MiXCR, keeping a single row per CDR3 protein. This table has about 1.8 million distinct CDR3 sequences, less than 50% appearing once. Source material: blood. The origin of the receptors is a middle-aged woman in good health.

The chain uses TRBV7-2 and TRBJ2-1; the D gene could be TRBD1 or TRBD2 (5 bases each). This CDR3 has 15 residues. Trimming pared 2 bases from V and 4 bases from J, leaving 12 bases between. In germline, CDR1 is SGHTA, CDR2 FQGNSA. The CDR3, as DNA: TGTGCCAGCAGCTTACCCGGGACGGCGTACAATGAGCAGTTCTTC. Translation gives CASSLPGTAYNEQFF.

There are a few counts of this clonotype. This chain uses TRBV5-1 with TRBJ2-7; the match to TRBD2 covers 7 bases. The CDR3 totals 16 residues. Trimming cost V 4 bases and J 4 bases; bases outside gene matches: 14. Germline assignment: CDR1 SGHRS and CDR2 YFSETQ. The CDR3 loop reads CASSRGDMTGRYEQYF. The CDR3 DNA sequence: TGCGCCAGCAGCCGGGGGGATATGACCGGGCGGTACGAGCAGTACTTC.

V is TRBV29-1 and J is TRBJ2-1; TRBD2 agrees at 10 bases. Germline lookup yields CDR1 SQVTM and CDR2 ANQGSEA. With 2 bases clipped from V and 7 bases from J, the junction kept 8 bases outside the gene matches. This CDR3 has 15 amino acids. Here the CDR3 reads CSVEWASGSTNEQFF. In DNA, the CDR3 is TGCAGCGTTGAATGGGCTAGCGGGAGTACTAATGAGCAGTTCTTC.

There are a few counts of this clonotype. This chain connects TRBV5-1 to TRBJ2-3; TRBD2 matches at 13 bases. The germline V gene encodes CDR1 SGHRS and CDR2 YFSETQ. CDR3 length: 16 amino acids. V shed 4 bases, J shed 7 bases, and the junction held 9 bases outside the gene matches. DNA of the CDR3: TGCGCCAGCAGCCCCTGGACTAGCGGGGGAGACAATACGCAGTATTTT. This translates into CASSPWTSGGDNTQYF.

For this clonotype: One end of the junction is discordant with germline, which a read error may explain. The chain joins TRBV6-1 to TRBJ2-4; TRBD2 aligns across 12 bases. This CDR3 contains 14 residues. The germline V gene encodes CDR1 MNHNS and CDR2 SASEGT. The CDR3 loop is CAGRTSGGQHTQYF. The DNA for the CDR3 is TGTGCCGGCAGAACTAGCGGGGGGCAGCATACCCAGTACTTC.

This chain uses TRBV4-2 with TRBJ1-3, with 7 bases fitting TRBD1. V shed 1 base, J shed 0 bases, and the junction held 3 bases outside the gene matches. CDR1 and CDR2 from the germline V gene are LGHNA and YNFKEQ. This CDR3 is built from 16 residues. The CDR3, as DNA: TGTGCCAGCAGCCAAGTAAACAGGGGCTCTGGAAACACCATATATTTT. It yields the protein CASSQVNRGSGNTIYF.

Comments on this clonotype: A much larger clone lies a single base off, so this may be a read error. The chain recombines TRBV4-3 with TRBJ2-1; D is uncertain. V dropped 0 bases and J dropped 7 bases, with 7 bases sitting between them. The CDR3 runs 13 residues. Germline loops: CDR1 LGHNA, CDR2 YSLEER. CDR3 in DNA: TGCGCCAGCAGCCAAGATCAAGAGAATGAGCAGTTCTTC. It encodes CASSQDQENEQFF.

This clonotype was counted a few times. The chain recombines TRBV11-1 with TRBJ2-4; 7 bases map to TRBD1. With the DNA end fitting TRBJ2-7 better, the J assignment may be wrong. CDR1 and CDR2 (germline): SGHAT, FQDESV (reference sequence). The CDR3 is 12 amino acids. The CDR3 nucleotides read TGTGCCAGCAGCGTCGGGACAGACGAGCAGTACTTC. It is translated as CASSVGTDEQYF.

The V gene is TRBV7-6, the J gene TRBJ2-5; 8 bases align to TRBD2. This CDR3 has 15 residues. The V gene end was trimmed by 4 bases and the J gene end by 4 bases; junction bases not matched to a gene: 8. Per the germline V gene, CDR1 is SGHVS and CDR2 is FNYEAQ. The chain's CDR3 is CASSYQRGPAETQYF. The CDR3 DNA sequence: TGTGCCAGCAGCTATCAGCGGGGGCCGGCAGAGACCCAGTACTTC.

This clonotype has just a few counts. The chain has TRBV4-1 and TRBJ2-6, with TRBD1 matching over 7 bases. The V segment lost 0 bases and the J segment 2 bases; nucleotides outside the gene matches: 7. CDR3 size: 18 residues. Germline CDR1 is MGHRA and CDR2 is YSYEKL. The CDR3 region has the DNA TGCGCCAGCAGCCAAGAGCCCCCTACAGGGGCTGGGGCCAACGTCCTGACTTTC. Amino acid sequence: CASSQEPPTGAGANVLTF.

This chain joins TRBV15 and TRBJ1-4; unclear D gene. Trimming removed 1 base from V and 0 bases from J, with 6 bases in between. Germline V lookup: CDR1 LNHNV, CDR2 YYDKDF (reference sequence). The CDR3 runs 15 residues. For the CDR3, the DNA is TGTGCCACCAGCAGAGCATCTGCAACTAATGAAAAACTGTTTTTT. It yields the protein CATSRASATNEKLFF.

The chain links TRBV5-4 to TRBJ2-6; D might be TRBD2 (5 bases). The germline CDR1 and CDR2 sequences are SGHNT and YYREEE (reference sequence). The V end lost 6 bases, the J end lost 1 base, and 11 bases lay between the germline ends. The CDR3 is made up of 15 amino acids. The CDR3 spells CASTLPGSGANVLTF. The CDR3 nucleotides are TGTGCCAGCACCCTTCCGGGATCTGGGGCCAACGTCCTGACTTTC.

This clonotype was seen a single time. The chain carries TRBV20-1 and TRBJ2-3; perhaps TRBD2 as D (5 bases). The CDR3 sequence is 15 residues long. V lost 6 bases and J 3 bases, leaving 19 bases between the germline ends. Germline values: CDR1 DFQATT, CDR2 SNEGSKA (reference sequence). CDR3 DNA sequence: TGCAGTGCCGCTCAGTCGGGGTCCGGGACAGATACGCAGTATTTT. It yields the protein CSAAQSGSGTDTQYF.

This clonotype was counted a few times. The chain carries TRBV7-2 and TRBJ2-7; a possible D gene is TRBD1 (5 bases). Germline CDR1 and CDR2: SGHTA and FQGNSA. V lost 5 bases, J lost 6 bases, and 11 bases lay in between. This CDR3 spans 12 amino acids. CDR3 sequence (DNA): TGTGCCAGCAGCCCGGACATTTTCGAGCAGTACTTC. As protein: CASSPDIFEQYF.

The rearrangement joins TRBV5-1 to TRBJ2-5, with D tentatively TRBD2 (5 bases). The J call is in doubt because the DNA end fits TRBJ2-7 better. Germline CDR1 SGHRS, CDR2 YFSETQ. The CDR3 loop spans 14 amino acids. This CDR3 is CASSLFPGTYEQYF. The CDR3 region has the DNA TGCGCCAGCAGCTTGTTTCCGGGGACCTACGAGCAGTACTTC.

This clonotype was seen a handful of times. The rearrangement links TRBV7-9 to TRBJ2-7, with 9 bases that match TRBD1. The CDR3 has 14 residues. The germline V gene encodes CDR1 SEHNR and CDR2 FQNEAQ (reference sequence). V lost 5 bases to trimming and J lost 6 bases; unmatched junction nucleotides: 8. In nucleotides, the CDR3 is TGTGCCAGCAGCCCACAGGGGGCGGAAGGCGAGCAGTACTTC. It yields the protein CASSPQGAEGEQYF.

The J gene is TRBJ1-6, the V gene TRBV7-2; D gene ambiguous. Germline V gives CDR1 SGHTA, CDR2 FQGNSA. The V and J ends lost 5 bases and 4 bases respectively, with 24 bases between them. This CDR3 has 19 residues. CDR3 sequence (DNA): TGTGCCAGCAGCCAGGTCGGGCAGAAGATAAGGTCATATAATTCACCCCTCCACTTT. Translating it yields CASSQVGQKIRSYNSPLHF.